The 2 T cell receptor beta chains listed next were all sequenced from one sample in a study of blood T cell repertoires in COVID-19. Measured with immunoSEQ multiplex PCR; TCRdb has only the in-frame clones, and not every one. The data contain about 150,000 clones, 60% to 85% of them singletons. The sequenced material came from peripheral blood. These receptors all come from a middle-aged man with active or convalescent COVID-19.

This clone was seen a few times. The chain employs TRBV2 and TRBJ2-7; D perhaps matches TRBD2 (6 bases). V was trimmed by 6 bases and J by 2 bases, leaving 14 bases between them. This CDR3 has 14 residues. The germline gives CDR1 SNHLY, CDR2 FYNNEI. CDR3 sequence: CASSKSGPAYEQYF. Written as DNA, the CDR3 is TGTGCCAGCAGCAAAAGCGGGCCTGCCTACGAGCAGTACTTC.

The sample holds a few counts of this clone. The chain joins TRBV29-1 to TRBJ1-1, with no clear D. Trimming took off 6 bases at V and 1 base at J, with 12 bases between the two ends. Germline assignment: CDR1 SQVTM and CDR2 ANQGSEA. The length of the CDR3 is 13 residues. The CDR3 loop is CSVPGLGNTEAFF. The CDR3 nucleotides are TGCAGCGTCCCCGGGTTGGGGAACACTGAAGCTTTCTTT.